This TCR beta chain was retrieved from a study of blood T cell repertoires in COVID-19. Overall study context: Whether acute or convalescent, the COVID-19 samples came from the United States, Italy and Spain.

This CDR3 contains 15 residues. The germline gives CDR1 SGHTA, CDR2 FQGTGA. Trimming took 3 bases from V and 4 from J; bases not matched to a gene: 3. TCRdb's copy holds only in-frame clones and misses some; the assay was immunoSEQ multiplex PCR. The sample records around 620,000 clones, about 90% being singletons. This clone was recorded once. The chain combines TRBV7-3 with TRBJ2-1, with 10 bases fitting TRBD2. The sequence was collected from a woman aged 18-29 years with acute or convalescent COVID-19. Sequenced: peripheral blood. The chain's CDR3 is CASSLGTSDYNEQFF. The CDR3 DNA sequence: TGTGCCAGCAGCTTGGGGACTAGCGATTACAATGAGCAGTTCTTC.